This TCR beta chain was sequenced for a study of T cell responses to AZD1222 COVID-19 vaccine. The CDR3 extends over 16 amino acids. Germline-derived CDR1 and CDR2 are MNHEY and SVGAGI. Trimming cost V 3 bases and J 2 bases, with 16 bases left between them. A word on this clone: Its antigen is not identified.

TCRdb's copy holds only in-frame clones and misses some; the assay was immunoSEQ multiplex PCR. The data contain 100,000 to 150,000 clones, about 89% of them singletons. Points from the study as a whole: Scientists sampled the repertoires only once the peak T cell response had passed. There were mostly white British donors and more females than males, and clonal diversity was possibly underestimated.

This sequence was found in an adult in good health. Sequences were derived from peripheral blood, sampled on day 0 of AZD1222 vaccination. This chain connects TRBV6-5 to TRBJ1-1; D perhaps matches TRBD1 (5 bases). DNA of the CDR3: TGTGCCAGCAGTTATGGTAGCGGGGCGATTAACACTGAAGCTTTCTTT. Protein sequence: CASSYGSGAINTEAFF.